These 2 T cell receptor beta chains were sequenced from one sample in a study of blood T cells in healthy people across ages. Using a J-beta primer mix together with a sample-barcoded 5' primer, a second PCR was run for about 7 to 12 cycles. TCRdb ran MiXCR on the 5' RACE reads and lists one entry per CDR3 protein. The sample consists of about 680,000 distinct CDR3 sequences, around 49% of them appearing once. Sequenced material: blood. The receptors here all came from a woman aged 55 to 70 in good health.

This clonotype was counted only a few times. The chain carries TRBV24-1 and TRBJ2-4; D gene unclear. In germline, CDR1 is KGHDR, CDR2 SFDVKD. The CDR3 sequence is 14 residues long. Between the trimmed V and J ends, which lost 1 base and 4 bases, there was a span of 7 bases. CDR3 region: CATSDFLGKNIQYF. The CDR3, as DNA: TGTGCCACCAGTGATTTTCTTGGTAAAAACATTCAGTACTTC.

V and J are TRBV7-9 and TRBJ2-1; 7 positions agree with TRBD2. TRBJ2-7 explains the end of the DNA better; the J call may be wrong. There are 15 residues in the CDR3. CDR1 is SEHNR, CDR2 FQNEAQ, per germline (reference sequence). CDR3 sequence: CASSLSSGIYNEQYF. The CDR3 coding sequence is TGTGCCAGCAGCTTAAGCAGCGGGATCTACAATGAGCAGTACTTC.